These 28 T cell receptor beta chains were all obtained from the same sample, sequenced in a study of control samples from healthy donors and cancer patients. Sequenced by immunoSEQ multiplex PCR; TCRdb stores in-frame clones only, minus some. The table records under 65,000 clones, approximately 90% of them present only once. Material for sequencing was PBMCs. Every receptor here comes from a man aged 25-45 years with colorectal cancer.

The chain uses TRBV7-6 and TRBJ2-2, with 7 positions matching TRBD1. V trimming: 5 bases; J trimming: 0 bases; junction bases outside the gene matches: 6. Per germline, CDR1 SGHVS and CDR2 FNYEAQ. This CDR3 comprises 16 residues. The CDR3 coding sequence is TGTGCCAGCAGCCCCTGGGGACAGACGAACACCGGGGAGCTGTTTTTT. Residues: CASSPWGQTNTGELFF.

The DNA for the CDR3 is TGTGCCAGCAGCTTGACAGGGGTCACTGAAGCTTTCTTT. It translates to CASSLTGVTEAFF. This chain uses TRBV5-8 with TRBJ1-1; 7 bases map to TRBD1. The germline CDR1 and CDR2 sequences are SGHTS and YDEGEE. Trimming removed 1 base from V and 4 bases from J; junction bases left unmatched: 1. This CDR3 region has 13 residues.

The count of this clone is one. This chain joins TRBV2 and TRBJ1-6; perhaps TRBD1 as D (5 bases). The V end lost 3 bases, the J end lost 7 bases, and 7 bases lay between the germline ends. This CDR3 region has 13 residues. CDR1 is SNHLY and CDR2 is FYNNEI in the germline V gene. CDR3 protein: CASSDNRNSPLHF. The CDR3 bases are TGTGCCAGCAGTGATAACAGGAATTCACCCCTCCACTTT.

The chain has TRBV4-3 and TRBJ1-1; D call uncertain. The CDR3 runs 13 residues. Trimming stripped 3 bases from V and 7 bases from J, with 12 bases between. The germline V gene encodes CDR1 LGHNA and CDR2 YSLEER. CDR3 in DNA: TGCGCCAGCAGCCAGGGAGGAGGAATTGAAGCTTTCTTT. Residues: CASSQGGGIEAFF.

V gene TRBV21-1 combines with J gene TRBJ2-7; the table's D call of TRBD1 was not tested on the DNA. TRBV21-1 constitutes a pseudogene. The CDR3 is 15 amino acids. The chain's CDR3 is CASSTRQGPRDEQYV. The CDR3 DNA follows: TGTGCCAGCAGCACCCGACAGGGGCCTAGGGACGAGCAGTACGTC.

V is TRBV18 and J is TRBJ1-2; 7 bases map to TRBD1. CDR3 length: 12 amino acids. Trimming at V came to 5 bases and at J to 6 bases, leaving 3 bases not matched to a gene. The V gene's germline CDR1 is KGHSH and CDR2 LQKENI. The DNA of the CDR3 is TGTGCCAGCTCAGACAGGGTTGATGGCTACACCTTC. It specifies CASSDRVDGYTF.

This chain links TRBV24-1 with TRBJ1-4, with 7 bases aligning to TRBD1. Germline V lookup: CDR1 KGHDR, CDR2 SFDVKD. J gave up 5 bases and V 3 bases, and 8 bases lay outside the gene matches. The CDR3 contains 16 residues. The CDR3 is CATSDPRQGGNEKLFF. The CDR3 DNA follows: TGTGCCACCAGTGATCCACGACAGGGAGGGAATGAAAAACTGTTTTTT.

The genes are TRBV5-1 and TRBJ2-3; D ambiguous. The CDR3 is 11 residues long. CDR1 and CDR2 (germline): SGHRS, YFSETQ. V lost 2 bases and J lost 6, with 4 bases in between. In DNA form, the CDR3 reads TGCGCCAGCAGCTTCAGGGATACGCAGTATTTT. Protein: CASSFRDTQYF.

The chain carries TRBV5-1 and TRBJ2-5; no clear D gene. The germline CDR1 and CDR2 sequences are SGHRS and YFSETQ. The CDR3 spans 13 residues. V was cut by 4 bases and J by 2 bases, with 9 bases left in between. The CDR3 spells CASSPPGQETQYF. CDR3 bases: TGCGCCAGCAGCCCCCCTGGTCAAGAGACCCAGTACTTC.

This clone was counted once. The gene calls are TRBV7-8 and TRBJ2-7; D may be TRBD1 or TRBD2 (5 bases each). The CDR3 covers 15 residues. Between the trimmed V and J ends, which lost 5 bases and 1 base, there was a span of 15 bases. Germline CDR1 SGHVS, CDR2 FQNEAQ. DNA of the CDR3: TGTGCCAGCAGCAAATACCAGGGACCGTCCTACGAGCAGTACGTC. Translated, it gives CASSKYQGPSYEQYV.

The gene calls are TRBV24-1 and TRBJ2-1; 7 nucleotides match TRBD2. The ends lost 4 bases at V and 5 bases at J; junction bases unmatched: 7. The length of the CDR3 is 15 residues. CDR1 is KGHDR and CDR2 is SFDVKD in the germline V gene. The CDR3 loop reads CATSDWGGSHNEQFF. Here the CDR3 DNA reads TGTGCCACCAGTGACTGGGGGGGGAGTCACAATGAGCAGTTCTTC.

V is TRBV7-6 and J is TRBJ1-5, with TRBD1 as a possible D gene (5 bases). V lost 2 bases and J lost 1, with 9 bases in between. Germline V lookup: CDR1 SGHVS, CDR2 FNYEAQ. The CDR3 sequence is 15 residues long. DNA of the CDR3: TGTGCCAGCAGCTTATCGTGGGGGAGCAATCAGCCCCAGCATTTT. Its protein product is CASSLSWGSNQPQHF. The full variable domain, completed using reference TRBV7-6 and TRBJ1-5, is GAGVSQSPRYKVTKRGQDVALRCDPISGHVSLYWYRQALGQGPEFLTYFNYEAQQDKSGLPNDRFSAERPEGSISTLTIQRTEQRDSAMYRCASSLSWGSNQPQHFGDGTRLSIL.

The chain has TRBV9 and TRBJ2-1; no definite D call. Trimming took 7 bases from V and 4 from J, leaving 12 bases between them. The CDR3 extends over 13 amino acids. Germline CDR1 is SGDLS and CDR2 is YYNGEE. Written as DNA, the CDR3 is TGTGCCAGCTCATCCACACTTTACAATGAGCAGTTCTTC. Translating gives CASSSTLYNEQFF.

The chain carries TRBV4-2 and TRBJ1-4, with D tentatively TRBD1 (5 bases). Per germline, CDR1 LGHNA and CDR2 YNFKEQ. V was clipped by 1 base and J by 4 bases, with 10 bases between them. This CDR3 contains 15 residues. CDR3 sequence: CASSQARGVNEKLFF. The CDR3 region has the DNA TGTGCCAGCAGCCAAGCCCGGGGGGTTAATGAAAAACTGTTTTTT.

The rearrangement joins TRBV5-1 to TRBJ2-5, with 12 bases lining up with TRBD2. There are 17 residues in the CDR3. V shed 4 bases and J 5 bases; nucleotides not matched to a gene: 12. Germline values: CDR1 SGHRS, CDR2 YFSETQ. Here the CDR3 DNA reads TGCGCCAGCAGCCCGGCTAGCGGGGGGGTTATTTGGGAGACCCAGTACTTC. Its translation: CASSPASGGVIWETQYF.

The J gene is TRBJ1-6, the V gene TRBV15; no clear D. The germline V gene encodes CDR1 LNHNV and CDR2 YYDKDF (reference sequence). The CDR3 is made up of 13 amino acids. Trimming pared 5 bases from V and 7 bases from J, leaving 9 bases between. CDR3 in amino acids: CATSSNRNSPLHF. The CDR3 DNA reads TGTGCCACCAGCTCTAACCGAAATTCACCCCTCCACTTT.

V is TRBV19 and J is TRBJ1-2; possible D gene TRBD1, 5 bases. The CDR3 length is 16 residues. The V gene's germline CDR1 is LNHDA and CDR2 SQIVND (reference sequence). The V gene lost 6 bases and the J gene lost 6 bases, with 23 bases spanning the gap. This CDR3 reads CASRDQGAGGRDGYTF. CDR3 bases: TGTGCCAGTAGGGATCAGGGTGCCGGAGGACGGGATGGCTACACCTTC.

A few counts support this clone. This chain links TRBV5-1 with TRBJ2-1, with TRBD2 matching over 9 bases. The germline CDR1 and CDR2 sequences are SGHRS and YFSETQ. The V segment lost 0 bases and the J segment 8 bases; nucleotides outside the gene matches: 6. The CDR3 length is 15 residues. The CDR3 bases are TGCGCCAGCAGCTTGGGTGTGGGACTAGCCGATGAGCAGTTCTTC. It codes for CASSLGVGLADEQFF.

The chain recombines TRBV20-1 with TRBJ1-3, with 8 positions matching TRBD1. The CDR3 runs to 18 residues. Germline trimming cut 3 bases from V and 1 base from J; bases unmatched to any gene: 14. From germline, CDR1 is DFQATT and CDR2 SNEGSKA (reference sequence). CDR3 sequence (DNA): TGCAGTGCTAGTTATCCCGGGACAGGCGGACGGTCTGGAAACACCATATATTTT. It encodes CSASYPGTGGRSGNTIYF.

This clone has more than one count but fewer than ten. The chain links TRBV4-2 to TRBJ2-1; no firm D call. There are 11 residues in the CDR3. V was pared by 3 bases and J by 7 bases, with 4 bases between. Germline values: CDR1 LGHNA, CDR2 YNFKEQ. Written as DNA, the CDR3 is TGTGCCAGCAGCCAGGCGAATGAGCAGTTCTTC. Translation gives CASSQANEQFF.

This chain links TRBV6-6 with TRBJ2-1; D is ambiguous. Trimming stripped 6 bases from V and 7 bases from J, with 13 bases between. Germline V CDR1 and CDR2: MNHNY, SVGAGI (reference sequence). CDR3 length: 13 residues. The CDR3 loop reads CASRDHPDNEQFF. DNA for the CDR3: TGTGCCAGCAGGGACCACCCCGATAATGAGCAGTTCTTC.

V usage is TRBV7-2 and J usage is TRBJ2-2, with 8 bases matching TRBD2. The ends lost 6 bases at V and 3 bases at J; junction bases unmatched: 12. Germline CDR1 and CDR2: SGHTA and FQGNSA. This CDR3 spans 17 amino acids. CDR3 sequence (DNA): TGTGCCAGCAGAGAGGTAGCGGGGCTACTAGACACCGGGGAGCTGTTTTTT. This translates into CASREVAGLLDTGELFF. Variable domain in full (rest from reference TRBV7-2 and TRBJ2-2): GAGVSQSPSNKVTEKGKDVELRCDPISGHTALYWYRQSLGQGLEFLIYFQGNSAPDKSGLPSDRFSAERTGGSVSTLTIQRTQQEDSAVYLCASREVAGLLDTGELFFGEGSRLTVL.

The J gene is TRBJ2-4, the V gene TRBV19, with D unclear. Trimming took off 8 bases at V and 0 bases at J, with 8 bases between the two ends. The CDR3 totals 13 residues. Germline values: CDR1 LNHDA, CDR2 SQIVND (reference sequence). The CDR3 loop is CASLELAKNIQYF. The CDR3 DNA follows: TGTGCCAGTCTGGAACTAGCCAAAAACATTCAGTACTTC.

The chain uses TRBV6-5 and TRBJ2-5; D remains ambiguous. Per germline, CDR1 MNHEY and CDR2 SVGAGI. The CDR3 loop spans 15 amino acids. V gave up 10 bases and J gave up 1 base, with 19 bases separating them. The CDR3 nucleotides read TGTGCCACACAATACGGACCCCTAGTCCAAGAGACCCAGTACTTC. It encodes CATQYGPLVQETQYF.

V and J are TRBV15 and TRBJ1-5; TRBD1 is a possible D gene (5 bases). This CDR3 has 15 amino acids. The V gene lost 3 bases and the J gene lost 3 bases, with 12 bases spanning the gap. Per germline, CDR1 LNHNV and CDR2 YYDKDF (reference sequence). Here the CDR3 reads CATSRGTGSNQPQHF. The CDR3 DNA is TGTGCCACCAGCAGGGGGACGGGATCCAATCAGCCCCAGCATTTT.

This clone was counted only a few times. This chain uses TRBV7-9 with TRBJ2-1, with D maybe TRBD2 (5 bases). Trimming shortened V by 5 bases and J by 9 bases, and 11 bases separated the two germline ends. CDR1 is SEHNR, CDR2 FQNEAQ, per germline (reference sequence). CDR3 length: 12 amino acids. DNA of the CDR3: TGTGCCAGCAGCACCACTAGATTTGAGCAGTTCTTC. It specifies CASSTTRFEQFF.

This chain connects TRBV19 to TRBJ2-7, with D tentatively TRBD1 (6 bases). Trimming took 4 bases from V and 5 from J, leaving 15 bases between them. The CDR3 runs to 14 residues. Germline V gives CDR1 LNHDA, CDR2 SQIVND (reference sequence). CDR3: CASSTQITGNEQYF. The CDR3 DNA is TGTGCCAGTAGTACTCAAATAACAGGGAACGAGCAGTACTTC.

The rearrangement links TRBV4-1 to TRBJ1-1; 8 bases are shared with TRBD1. The CDR3 runs to 16 residues. Trimming took 3 bases from V and 2 from J; bases not matched to a gene: 8. Germline lookup yields CDR1 MGHRA and CDR2 YSYEKL. The CDR3 DNA is TGCGCCAGCAGCCACGAACCGGGACAGGATAACACTGAAGCTTTCTTT. Protein sequence: CASSHEPGQDNTEAFF.